The 25 T cell receptor beta chains given below trace back to one sample, sequenced in a study of cytomegalovirus exposure and HLA in healthy donors. The PCR employed 60 Vbeta primers together with 13 Jbeta primers. Profiling relied on immunoSEQ multiplex PCR, and the TCRdb table lists in-frame clones only, not all of them. Across approximately 190,000 clones, the top ten clones capture approximately 6.9% of the sample. Sequencing input: PBMCs. These TCRs come from a man between 25 and 39 years old in good health and CMV-seronegative.

The chain uses TRBV11-3 and TRBJ2-5; D gene uncertain. The CDR3 consists of 13 residues. Germline loops: CDR1 SGHNT, CDR2 YENEEA. Deletions cut 3 bases from V and 3 bases from J, with 8 bases between. The CDR3 region is CASSFLVEETQYF. In DNA form, the CDR3 reads TGTGCCAGCAGCTTTCTAGTTGAAGAGACCCAGTACTTC.

Here the CDR3 DNA reads TGTGCTAGTGGCGACAGGGCGGCCTATGGCTACACCTTC. It specifies CASGDRAAYGYTF. The V call is TRBV12-5, the J call TRBJ1-2; 7 bases align to TRBD1. The CDR3 contains 13 residues. Germline lookup yields CDR1 LGHNT and CDR2 FRNRAP. The junction had 5 bases not matched to a gene; V was cut back by 6 bases and J by 4 bases.

The gene calls are TRBV6-5 and TRBJ2-2, with a possible D match to TRBD2 (6 bases). The CDR3 length is 14 residues. In germline, CDR1 is MNHEY, CDR2 SVGAGI. The ends were cut back, 2 bases at V and 7 bases at J, with 11 bases in the middle. The CDR3 sequence: CASSYGGAVGELFF. The CDR3 DNA reads as TGTGCCAGCAGTTACGGAGGGGCGGTCGGGGAGCTGTTTTTT.

The chain joins TRBV7-2 to TRBJ1-2; the match to TRBD1 covers 10 bases. This CDR3 region has 16 residues. Germline assignment: CDR1 SGHTA and CDR2 FQGNSA. The V gene end was trimmed by 4 bases and the J gene end by 4 bases; junction bases not matched to a gene: 9. CDR3 protein: CASSSNRDRGLYGYTF. CDR3 DNA sequence: TGTGCCAGCAGCTCGAACCGGGACAGGGGCCTCTATGGCTACACCTTC.

The chain has TRBV5-6 and TRBJ2-7, with D possibly TRBD2 on 6 matching bases. V lost 2 bases and J lost 4, with 25 bases in between. Germline V gives CDR1 SGHDT, CDR2 YYEEEE. The CDR3 contains 18 residues. Written as DNA, the CDR3 is TGTGCCAGCAGCTTAACCGTCTCCGCCTGGGGAGGTGCGTACGAGCAGTACTTC. Translated: CASSLTVSAWGGAYEQYF.

This chain connects TRBV7-8 to TRBJ2-7; D unclear. This CDR3 is 15 amino acids long. Germline CDR1 is SGHVS and CDR2 is FQNEAQ. The ends were cut back, 1 base at V and 1 base at J, with 11 bases in the middle. Here the CDR3 reads CASSLGGARSYEQYF. Written as DNA, the CDR3 is TGTGCCAGCAGCTTAGGAGGTGCTAGGTCCTACGAGCAGTACTTC.

The genes are TRBV4-1 and TRBJ2-1; weak D call: TRBD1 (5 bases). Trimming shortened V by 7 bases and J by 0 bases, and 7 bases separated the two germline ends. CDR3 length equals 13 residues. Germline V gene data show CDR1 as MGHRA and CDR2 as YSYEKL. CDR3 in amino acids: CASKGFSYNEQFF. The CDR3 DNA follows: TGCGCCAGCAAGGGGTTCTCCTACAATGAGCAGTTCTTC.

J is TRBJ2-5 and V is TRBV19; TRBD1 might be the D (7 bases). Germline V gives CDR1 LNHDA, CDR2 SQIVND (reference sequence). This CDR3 region has 15 residues. V was shortened by 4 bases and J by 3 bases, with 15 bases between the two germline ends. In DNA form, the CDR3 reads TGTGCCAGTAGTAGCCCAGGCAGGGGGGAAGAGACCCAGTACTTC. This sequence encodes CASSSPGRGEETQYF.

The V and J genes are TRBV30 and TRBJ1-6; D gene unclear. V was shortened by 6 bases and J by 1 base, with 7 bases between the two germline ends. This CDR3 region has 13 residues. CDR1 is GTSNPN and CDR2 is SVGIG in the germline V gene (reference sequence). The CDR3 sequence is CACQDSYNSPLHF. For the CDR3, the DNA is TGTGCCTGCCAGGATTCCTATAATTCACCCCTCCACTTT.

The V gene is TRBV5-5, the J gene TRBJ1-1; 8 bases align to TRBD1. Germline-derived CDR1 and CDR2 are SGHKS and YYEKEE (reference sequence). The ends lost 1 base at V and 3 bases at J; junction bases unmatched: 5. This CDR3 is built from 15 residues. The CDR3 DNA sequence: TGTGCCAGCAGCTTGAGCAGGGGGCTTCACACTGAAGCTTTCTTT. Protein product: CASSLSRGLHTEAFF.

This chain uses TRBV19 with TRBJ1-5; 8 nucleotides align to TRBD1. CDR1 is LNHDA, CDR2 SQIVND, per germline (reference sequence). The CDR3 loop spans 17 amino acids. V gave up 6 bases and J gave up 2 bases; unmatched junction bases: 12. CDR3 coding DNA: TGTGCCAGTAGCCATGACAGGGGTGTACGAGGCAATCAGCCCCAGCATTTT. Its translation is CASSHDRGVRGNQPQHF.

The chain has TRBV6-5 and TRBJ2-1, with 10 bases lining up with TRBD1. V dropped 1 base and J dropped 2; count of bases not matched to a gene: 2. This CDR3 has 16 residues. Germline V lookup: CDR1 MNHEY, CDR2 SVGAGI. CDR3 in amino acids: CASSYLTGGAYNEQFF. The CDR3 DNA follows: TGTGCCAGCAGTTACTTGACAGGGGGCGCCTACAATGAGCAGTTCTTC.

The chain couples TRBV18 to TRBJ2-3, with 11 bases lining up with TRBD1. The germline V gene has CDR1 KGHSH and CDR2 LQKENI. V shed 6 bases, J shed 3 bases, and the junction held 11 bases outside the gene matches. This CDR3 contains 17 residues. The CDR3 spells CASSPLPGTGGTDTQYF. CDR3 nucleotides: TGTGCCAGCTCTCCCCTACCCGGGACAGGGGGAACAGATACGCAGTATTTT.

This chain links TRBV19 with TRBJ1-5; D remains ambiguous. Germline assignment: CDR1 LNHDA and CDR2 SQIVND (reference sequence). V was cut by 8 bases and J by 1 base, with 18 bases left in between. This CDR3 has 16 amino acids. This CDR3 is CASRGLGGASNQPQHF. DNA of the CDR3: TGTGCCAGTCGAGGACTGGGAGGCGCGAGCAATCAGCCCCAGCATTTT.

V is TRBV11-3 and J is TRBJ2-1, with TRBD2 matching 14 bases. This CDR3 contains 16 residues. The germline V gene encodes CDR1 SGHNT and CDR2 YENEEA. The junction had 9 bases not matched to a gene; V was cut back by 4 bases and J by 10 bases. The DNA of the CDR3 is TGTGCCAGCAGCTCCTTTGGGACTAGCGGGGGCCGGGAGCAGTTCTTC. This gives the protein CASSSFGTSGGREQFF.

The chain has TRBV13 and TRBJ2-3; 7 nucleotides align to TRBD2. The CDR3 is 16 residues long. Germline lookup yields CDR1 PRHDT and CDR2 FYEKMQ (reference sequence). V trimming: 7 bases; J trimming: 0 bases; junction bases outside the gene matches: 10. The CDR3, as DNA: TGTGCCAGCAACCAGCGGGGACTGCGGAGCACAGATACGCAGTATTTT. Translated, it gives CASNQRGLRSTDTQYF. Supplemented by reference TRBV13 and TRBJ2-3, the full variable domain reads AAGVIQSPRHLIKEKRETATLKCYPIPRHDTVYWYQQGPGQDPQFLISFYEKMQSDKGSIPDRFSAQQFSDYHSELNMSSLELGDSALYFCASNQRGLRSTDTQYFGPGTRLTVL.

With regard to this clone: The same CDR3 arises from other DNA sequences in this sample as well. The genes are TRBV14 and TRBJ1-1, with a weak D call TRBD1 (5 bases). The V end lost 2 bases, the J end lost 1 base, and 5 bases lay between the germline ends. Germline-derived CDR1 and CDR2 are SGHDN and FVKESK. This CDR3 has 13 residues. The CDR3 loop is CASSQTGNTEAFF. In nucleotides, the CDR3 is TGTGCCAGCAGCCAAACAGGGAACACTGAAGCTTTCTTT. Filled out from reference TRBV14 and TRBJ1-1, the complete variable domain reads EAGVTQFPSHSVIEKGQTVTLRCDPISGHDNLYWYRRVMGKEIKFLLHFVKESKQDESGMPNNRFLAERTGGTYSTLKVQPAELEDSGVYFCASSQTGNTEAFFGQGTRLTVV.

J is TRBJ2-5 and V is TRBV28; TRBD1 aligns across 8 bases. The CDR3 spans 15 residues. After removal of 4 bases from V and 4 bases from J, the junction contained 8 bases not matched to a gene. In germline, CDR1 is MDHEN, CDR2 SYDVKM. Written as DNA, the CDR3 is TGTGCCAGCAGTTCCCAGGGGGCGCCGGGAGAGACCCAGTACTTC. This codes for CASSSQGAPGETQYF.

This rearrangement joins TRBV7-2 to TRBJ1-6; D is unclear. CDR3 length: 15 amino acids. Germline V CDR1 and CDR2: SGHTA, FQGNSA. The ends were cut back, 0 bases at V and 9 bases at J, with 12 bases in the middle. The CDR3 loop is CASSLAPGNFSPLHF. CDR3 nucleotides: TGTGCCAGCAGCTTAGCGCCGGGGAATTTTTCACCCCTCCACTTT.

This chain connects TRBV19 to TRBJ2-5, with 10 bases fitting TRBD1. The CDR3 spans 15 residues. Germline values: CDR1 LNHDA, CDR2 SQIVND (reference sequence). Trimming at V came to 5 bases and at J to 5 bases, leaving 8 bases not matched to a gene. In DNA, the CDR3 is TGTGCCAGTAGTGGGACAGGGGAGGCGGGTGAGACCCAGTACTTC. Protein: CASSGTGEAGETQYF.

This sequence joins TRBV10-3 and TRBJ2-1, with D unclear. The CDR3 is 12 amino acids. Germline lookup yields CDR1 ENHRY and CDR2 SYGVKD. V was shortened by 6 bases and J by 9 bases, with 12 bases between the two germline ends. The CDR3 coding sequence is TGTGCCATCAGAGCTTACGCAACTGAGCAGTTCTTC. Amino acids: CAIRAYATEQFF.

This chain connects TRBV28 to TRBJ2-7, with TRBD2 identical over 10 bases. Trimming removed 2 bases from V and 2 bases from J; junction bases left unmatched: 9. The CDR3 totals 17 residues. The germline V gene has CDR1 MDHEN and CDR2 SYDVKM. CDR3 loop: CASSLRPGLAGAYEQYF. In DNA form, the CDR3 reads TGTGCCAGCAGTTTAAGGCCCGGGCTAGCGGGAGCCTACGAGCAGTACTTC.

This chain links TRBV7-9 with TRBJ2-5; D is perhaps TRBD1 (5 bases). In germline, CDR1 is SEHNR, CDR2 FQNEAQ (reference sequence). This CDR3 has 14 amino acids. Between the trimmed V and J ends, which lost 4 bases and 4 bases, there was a span of 13 bases. The CDR3 coding sequence is TGTGCCAGCAGCTCTGACCCCCAGGGAGAGACCCAGTACTTC. Translation: CASSSDPQGETQYF.

This chain connects TRBV30 to TRBJ2-2, with a tentative D call TRBD2 (5 bases). Per the germline V gene, CDR1 is GTSNPN and CDR2 is SVGIG (reference sequence). V lost 5 bases, J lost 2 bases, and 12 bases lay in between. The CDR3 has 14 amino acids. In DNA, the CDR3 is TGTGCCTGGGGTGGGAGCTCTAACACCGGGGAGCTGTTTTTT. Translated: CAWGGSSNTGELFF.

The chain joins TRBV7-9 to TRBJ1-5; D is undetermined. The CDR3 runs 14 residues. V lost 5 bases and J lost 4, with 12 bases in between. Germline lookup yields CDR1 SEHNR and CDR2 FQNEAQ (reference sequence). The CDR3 DNA reads as TGTGCCAGCAGCCCATCCGCGGGGAATCAGCCCCAGCATTTT. Translation gives CASSPSAGNQPQHF.